What follows are 5 T cell receptor beta chains derived from one specimen sequenced in a study of blood T cells in healthy people across ages. The second PCR ran about 6 to 11 cycles with a sample-barcoded 5' primer and J-beta primers. Each CDR3 protein is one row after TCRdb ran MiXCR on the 5' RACE reads. Here the sample spans 1.8 million or so distinct CDR3 sequences, approximately 40% being singletons. The specimen was blood. All receptors come from a human donor in good health.

The rearrangement joins TRBV9 to TRBJ2-1, with no clear D. The germline CDR1 and CDR2 sequences are SGDLS and YYNGEE. V gave up 5 bases and J gave up 5 bases, with 17 bases separating them. The CDR3 is 15 amino acids. This CDR3 is CASSLDFFKNNEQFF. The CDR3 bases are TGTGCCAGCAGTTTAGACTTCTTTAAGAACAATGAGCAGTTCTTC.

The chain carries TRBV7-9 and TRBJ1-6, with no clear D. V was pared by 8 bases and J by 7 bases, with 12 bases between. The CDR3 length is 13 residues. Germline CDR1 SEHNR, CDR2 FQNEAQ (reference sequence). CDR3 in amino acids: CASRREENSPLHF. In DNA form, the CDR3 reads TGTGCCAGCCGCCGTGAGGAGAATTCACCCCTCCACTTT.

As to this clonotype: Its ends do not fully match the called genes, so a read error is possible. This chain links TRBV20-1 with TRBJ2-1; tentatively, D is TRBD2 (6 bases). The length of the CDR3 is 13 residues. Germline V gives CDR1 DFQATT, CDR2 SNEGSKA (reference sequence). In DNA, the CDR3 is TGTAGTGCTAGAGATATCCCTGGGAGGGAGCAGTTCTTC. It translates to CSARDIPGREQFF.

This clonotype was detected ten times or more. J is TRBJ2-7 and V is TRBV29-1; 8 bases are a match to TRBD1. The CDR3 sequence is 14 residues long. Germline loops: CDR1 SQVTM, CDR2 ANQGSEA. The J segment lost 6 bases and the V segment lost 5 bases, leaving 12 bases of the junction unmatched. This CDR3 is CSVNLDRDEGEQYF. The CDR3 DNA follows: TGCAGCGTTAACCTGGACAGGGATGAGGGCGAGCAGTACTTC.

This clonotype was seen a handful of times. J is TRBJ2-1 and V is TRBV13, with D unclear. This CDR3 contains 15 residues. Germline-derived CDR1 and CDR2 are PRHDT and FYEKMQ (reference sequence). Deletions cut 5 bases from V and 6 bases from J, with 17 bases between. CDR3 nucleotide sequence: TGTGCCAGCAGCCCCCGCCAGCGAAGATTCAATGAGCAGTTCTTC. Amino acid sequence: CASSPRQRRFNEQFF.